This T cell receptor beta chain was recorded in a study of identical twins. General study results and limits: In beta out-of-frame sequences, the excess sharing between twins was weaker. Researchers reported excess low generation probability among twin-shared out-of-frame alpha sequences.

Concerning this clonotype: What it recognizes is unknown.

TCRdb recomputed calls from the 5' RACE reads with MiXCR, one row per CDR3 protein. The sample has about 1.7 million distinct CDR3 sequences, more than 30% seen once. The CDR3 length is 14 residues. The germline V gene encodes CDR1 LGHDT and CDR2 YNNKEL (reference sequence). J lost 10 bases, V lost 1 base, and 2 bases had no gene match. The TCR was taken from a newborn girl in good health. Sequenced: cord blood. The chain has TRBV3-1 and TRBJ2-1; 12 bases match TRBD2. CDR3 coding DNA: TGTGCCAGCAGCCAAGCTAGCGGGAGGGCGGAGCAGTTCTTC. It translates to CASSQASGRAEQFF.